This T cell receptor beta chain was sequenced in a study of blood T cell repertoires in COVID-19. This CDR3 region has 16 residues. Germline CDR1 is SGDLS and CDR2 is YYNGEE. V dropped 3 bases and J dropped 4; count of bases not matched to a gene: 13. Authors' processing steps: Reference gene primer amplification in the assay estimated nucleated cell counts. The data were produced by immunoSEQ multiplex PCR, yet TCRdb's version contains in-frame clones alone and is incomplete. D and trimming come from the DNA, and the V and J calls and clone size come from that table. This table holds roughly 190,000 clones, about nine tenths found once.

This rearrangement joins TRBV9 to TRBJ2-7; 7 positions match TRBD1. The sequence was collected from a man in his 70s with acute or convalescent COVID-19. Sequences were obtained from peripheral blood. The CDR3 loop reads CASSEGPGTARYEQYF. CDR3 DNA: TGTGCCAGCAGCGAAGGTCCAGGGACAGCGAGGTACGAGCAGTACTTC.